The present TCR beta chain was sequenced within a study of T cell repertoires in cytomegalovirus infection. Study-level background: Matching HLA type, along with CMV infection, was indicated by public TCR beta signatures.

CDR1 and CDR2 (germline): LNHDA, SQIVND (reference sequence). There are 15 residues in the CDR3. The V gene lost 5 bases and the J gene lost 1 base, with 13 bases spanning the gap. Using its own MiXCR run on the reads, TCRdb lists one record per CDR3 protein. The sample holds hundreds of thousands of distinct CDR3 sequences, 30% to 40% seen once. With respect to this clonotype: No antigen is known for it.

Study outcomes and limitations: There were carriers of CMV plus the relevant HLA, and cumulative public TCR beta family frequency identified them.

This clonotype originated in a human donor in good health (CMV status not recorded). Some clones in this sample may be carry-over from other donors' samples. The input for sequencing was cultured PBMCs, taken from culture after CMV antigen stimulation. The chain is built from TRBV19 and TRBJ2-3; no clear D. CDR3: CASSLRRQGTDTQYF. The CDR3 DNA reads as TGTGCCAGTAGTCTCCGACGGCAAGGCACAGATACGCAGTATTTT.